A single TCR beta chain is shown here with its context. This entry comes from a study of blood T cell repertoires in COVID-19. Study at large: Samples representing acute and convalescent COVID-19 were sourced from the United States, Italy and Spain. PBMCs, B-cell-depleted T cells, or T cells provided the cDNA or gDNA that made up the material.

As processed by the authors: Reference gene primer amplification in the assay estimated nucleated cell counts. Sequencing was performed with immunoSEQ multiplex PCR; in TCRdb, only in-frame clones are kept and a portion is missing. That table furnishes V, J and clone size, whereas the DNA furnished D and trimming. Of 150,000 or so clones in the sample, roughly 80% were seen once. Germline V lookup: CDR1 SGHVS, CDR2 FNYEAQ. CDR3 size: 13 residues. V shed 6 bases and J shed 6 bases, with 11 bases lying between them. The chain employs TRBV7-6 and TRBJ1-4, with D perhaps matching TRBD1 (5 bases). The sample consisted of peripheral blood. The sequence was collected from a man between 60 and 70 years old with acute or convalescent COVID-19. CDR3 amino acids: CASSEAGYEKLFF. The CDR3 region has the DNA TGTGCCAGCAGTGAGGCAGGGTATGAAAAACTGTTTTTT.